This paragraph covers one TCR beta chain sequence. As yet, its antigen is unknown. The sample comes from a study of post-analysis software for immune sequencing data. Whole-study context: In terms of disease course, relapsing-remitting, secondary progressive and progressive-relapsing multiple sclerosis were included.

Broader study findings: Strong co-clustering by F measure was evident for samples that had been prepared in the same batch. For normalized Chao1 diversity, multiple sclerosis patients scored significantly lower than controls did. Comparison of patients with controls showed about 5 TRBV segments more frequent in patients, TRBV5-6, TRBV5-1 and TRBV20-1 among them.

V gave up 7 bases and J gave up 4 bases, with 19 bases separating them. CDR1 is SNHLY and CDR2 is FYNNEI in the germline V gene. This CDR3 contains 15 residues. cDNA libraries for TCR beta contained unique molecular identifiers. Input populations of about 0.95 to 11 million T cells gave rise to some 500,000 cDNA molecules. MiXCR, run by TCRdb on the PCR reads, gives a single entry per CDR3 protein. The sample includes some 690,000 distinct CDR3 sequences, 55% to 70% of them seen just once. This clonotype was sampled from a girl aged 2-10 years with multiple sclerosis. Sequencing input: blood. This sequence joins TRBV2 and TRBJ2-5; D assignment may be TRBD1 or TRBD2 (5 bases each). For the CDR3, the DNA is TGTGCCAGCACACCTAAGAGGGGCGGAGCAGAGACCCAGTACTTC. Translating it yields CASTPKRGGAETQYF.